Here is one T cell receptor beta chain with its context. Trimming shortened V by 5 bases and J by 3 bases, and 16 bases separated the two germline ends. The CDR3 has 15 residues. CDR1 and CDR2 from the germline V gene are MNHNY and SVGAGI (reference sequence). The data belong to a study of control samples from healthy donors and cancer patients. Generated by immunoSEQ multiplex PCR, the TCRdb table keeps only in-frame clones and is missing some. The table has fewer than 70,000 clones, less than 95% seen once; the top ten hold around 4.2%. This TCR was sampled from a man aged 25-45 years in good health. Sequencing was performed on blood. The gene calls are TRBV6-6 and TRBJ1-2; TRBD1 might be the D (5 bases). CDR3 sequence (DNA): TGTGCCAGCAGTACTTCCGGGGACGGCCACTATGGCTACACCTTC. It translates to CASSTSGDGHYGYTF.